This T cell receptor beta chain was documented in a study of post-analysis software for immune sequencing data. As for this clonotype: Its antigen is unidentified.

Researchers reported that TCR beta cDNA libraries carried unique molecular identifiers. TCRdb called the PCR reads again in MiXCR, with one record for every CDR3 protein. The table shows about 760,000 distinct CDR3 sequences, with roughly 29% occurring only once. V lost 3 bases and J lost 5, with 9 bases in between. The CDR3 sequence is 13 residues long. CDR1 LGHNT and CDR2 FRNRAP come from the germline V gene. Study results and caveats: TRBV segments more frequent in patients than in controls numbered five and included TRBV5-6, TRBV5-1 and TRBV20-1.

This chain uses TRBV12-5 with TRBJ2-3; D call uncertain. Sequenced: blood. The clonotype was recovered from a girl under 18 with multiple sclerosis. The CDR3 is CASGFKLVDTQYF. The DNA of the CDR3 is TGTGCTAGTGGTTTTAAGCTGGTAGATACGCAGTATTTT.